The 29 T cell receptor beta chains below all came from one sample that was sequenced in a study of vaccination effects on CD4 cells after COVID-19 (dated by TCRdb to the early 2020s). Library preparation employed the immunoSEQ multiplex PCR assay. The source is immuneACCESS, and TCRdb retained only in-frame sequences with V and J called. Part of the clones is not carried over; for the studies checked, unresolved V genes explain less than half of this, and the remainder is unexplained. In this sample the table shows 45,000 to 70,000 clones, more than 75% of which occur a single time. The ten biggest clones cover roughly 6% of the sample. To identify antigen-specific CD4+ T cell clonotypes by their expansion, the ViraFEST assay first stimulated PBMC with viral peptide pools and then applied TCR sequencing. After more than nine days of culture, CD4+ T cells were isolated with the EasySep CD4+ T cell isolation kit. PCR-confirmed SARS-CoV-2 infection had occurred in convalescent patients between March and December 2020, before the Alpha, Beta and Delta variants emerged in the United States.

These receptors are not linked to any known antigen. Here the sequenced sample was CD4+ T cells from PBMCs cultured with HIV peptides, taken before COVID-19 vaccination. The label giving this sample's cell subset or site can be read as: HIV-1 Nef peptide pool negative control/reference culture. These receptors were taken from a human donor who had a prior SARS-CoV-2 infection.

The V and J genes are TRBV20-1 and TRBJ2-1; D is perhaps TRBD1 or TRBD2 (5 bases each). V was cut by 4 bases and J by 14 bases, with 12 bases left in between. From germline, CDR1 is DFQATT and CDR2 SNEGSKA (reference sequence). CDR3 size: 10 residues. This CDR3 reads CSATRRGKFF. CDR3 sequence (DNA): TGCAGTGCTACCAGACGGGGCAAGTTCTTC.

In nucleotides, the CDR3 is TGTGCCAGCAGCTCATCCCGGACATGGACGTTCAATGAGCAGTTCTTC. This gives the protein CASSSSRTWTFNEQFF. V gene TRBV5-6 combines with J gene TRBJ2-1; tentatively, D is TRBD1 (5 bases). The germline CDR1 and CDR2 sequences are SGHDT and YYEEEE. Trimming left V 3 bases short and J 6 bases short, with 19 bases between. The CDR3 extends over 16 amino acids. Full variable domain (outside the CDR3, taken from reference TRBV5-6 and TRBJ2-1): DAGVTQSPTHLIKTRGQQVTLRCSPKSGHDTVSWYQQALGQGPQFIFQYYEEEERQRGNFPDRFSGHQFPNYSSELNVNALLLGDSALYLCASSSSRTWTFNEQFFGPGTRLTVL.

This chain joins TRBV7-9 and TRBJ1-5, with unresolved D. The CDR3 has 12 amino acids. CDR1 is SEHNR, CDR2 FQNEAQ, per germline (reference sequence). Trimming took off 4 bases at V and 9 bases at J, with 10 bases between the two ends. CDR3 region: CASSSNDRPQHF. The CDR3 DNA sequence: TGTGCCAGCAGCTCAAACGACCGGCCCCAGCATTTT.

In regard to this clone: One junction end disagrees with the germline gene, perhaps due to a read error. The chain employs TRBV12-3 or TRBV12-4 and TRBJ2-1, with D unresolved. This CDR3 spans 13 amino acids. In nucleotides, the CDR3 is TGTGCCAGCAGTTTTGTTTTCGGTAATGGGCAGTTCTTC. Protein product: CASSFVFGNGQFF.

This clone turned up a few times. This chain connects TRBV6-1 to TRBJ1-5, with a weak D call TRBD1 (5 bases). V was clipped by 3 bases and J by 7 bases, with 19 bases between them. The CDR3 covers 16 residues. CDR1 is MNHNS, CDR2 SASEGT, per germline. In DNA form, the CDR3 reads TGTGCCAGCAGTGAGGGTAGTTTGGCAGGGAGACAGCCCCAGCATTTT. Amino acid sequence: CASSEGSLAGRQPQHF.

This clone was observed a single time. The chain couples TRBV5-1 to TRBJ1-4; 9 positions match TRBD1. CDR1 and CDR2 (germline): SGHRS, YFSETQ. V was clipped by 3 bases and J by 8 bases; unmatched bases: 5. The CDR3 spans 14 residues. The CDR3, as DNA: TGCGCCAGCAGCTCCGGGACAGGGCGGGAAAAACTGTTTTTT. Its translation: CASSSGTGREKLFF.

This clone was detected a few times. The J gene is TRBJ1-6, the V gene TRBV30, with D unclear. CDR1 is GTSNPN, CDR2 SVGIG, per germline (reference sequence). This CDR3 contains 17 residues. The V and J ends lost 0 bases and 5 bases respectively, with 17 bases between them. CDR3 loop: CAWSVLPAPRDNSPLHF. The CDR3 bases are TGTGCCTGGAGTGTACTTCCTGCCCCTCGGGATAATTCACCCCTCCACTTT.

The chain links TRBV4-3 to TRBJ2-7; D is possibly TRBD1 (5 bases). V was pared by 0 bases and J by 3 bases, with 21 bases between. Germline loops: CDR1 LGHNA, CDR2 YSLEER. The CDR3 is 18 amino acids. CDR3 DNA: TGCGCCAGCAGCCAAGAACGGCAGGGTTCCGTAACAAGCTACGAGCAGTACTTC. Its translation is CASSQERQGSVTSYEQYF.

This chain's CDR3 is CASKRQSNTGELFF. DNA for the CDR3: TGTGCCAGTAAGCGACAGTCGAACACCGGGGAGCTGTTTTTT. The gene calls are TRBV19 and TRBJ2-2; D possibly corresponds to TRBD1 (5 bases). The CDR3 contains 14 residues. CDR1 is LNHDA, CDR2 SQIVND, per germline (reference sequence). Trimming cost V 7 bases and J 0 bases, with 9 bases left between them.

The rearrangement joins TRBV7-9 to TRBJ2-3; TRBD2 matches at 11 bases. The junction had 2 bases not matched to a gene; V was cut back by 2 bases and J by 1 base. The CDR3 contains 16 residues. Germline-derived CDR1 and CDR2 are SEHNR and FQNEAQ (reference sequence). The CDR3 DNA sequence: TGTGCCAGCAGCTTAACTAGCGGGAGTGGCACAGATACGCAGTATTTT. Translation gives CASSLTSGSGTDTQYF.

The rearrangement links TRBV7-9 to TRBJ2-7; D tentatively fits TRBD1 or TRBD2 (6 bases each). V shed 7 bases and J shed 7 bases, with 23 bases lying between them. This CDR3 has 15 residues. The germline V gene has CDR1 SEHNR and CDR2 FQNEAQ (reference sequence). The chain's CDR3 is CASTKLSGADLEQYF. CDR3 DNA sequence: TGTGCCAGCACCAAGTTGTCGGGGGCGGATTTAGAGCAGTACTTC.

The CDR3 sequence is CASSRRTGSSYNEQFF. The CDR3 DNA sequence: TGTGCCAGCAGCCGGAGGACGGGGAGCTCCTACAATGAGCAGTTCTTC. The gene calls are TRBV7-8 and TRBJ2-1; perhaps TRBD2 as D (5 bases). CDR1 is SGHVS, CDR2 FQNEAQ, per germline. This CDR3 contains 16 residues. V shed 5 bases and J shed 0 bases, with 14 bases lying between them.

The J gene is TRBJ1-2, the V gene TRBV7-3, with D unresolved. CDR3 length equals 14 residues. Trimming left V 5 bases short and J 7 bases short, with 17 bases between. CDR1 is SGHTA and CDR2 is FQGTGA in the germline V gene. CDR3 residues: CASSPTGWNSGYTF. Here the CDR3 DNA reads TGTGCCAGCAGCCCAACCGGGTGGAATAGTGGCTACACCTTC.

The rearrangement uses TRBV18 and TRBJ2-5; D is perhaps TRBD2 (6 bases). The CDR3 is made up of 13 amino acids. V lost 2 bases to trimming and J lost 5 bases, with 9 bases between them. CDR1 is KGHSH, CDR2 LQKENI, per germline. CDR3 sequence (DNA): TGTGCCAGCTCACCAAGGAGGGATGAGACCCAGTACTTC. Residues: CASSPRRDETQYF.

This clone showed up just once. The J gene is TRBJ1-4, the V gene TRBV2; weak D call: TRBD1 (5 bases). Germline-derived CDR1 and CDR2 are SNHLY and FYNNEI. V shed 1 base and J shed 7 bases, with 13 bases lying between them. This CDR3 spans 15 amino acids. The CDR3 is CASSEGNTGSEKLFF. For the CDR3, the DNA is TGTGCCAGCAGTGAAGGTAATACAGGCAGTGAAAAACTGTTTTTT.

This chain connects TRBV5-8 to TRBJ1-2, with D hard to call. V was cut by 2 bases and J by 7 bases, with 9 bases left in between. The CDR3 sequence is 12 residues long. Germline CDR1 and CDR2: SGHTS and YDEGEE. CDR3 nucleotide sequence: TGTGCCAGCAGCTTTTGGAAGGGTGGCTACACCTTC. Encoded protein: CASSFWKGGYTF.

The chain carries TRBV5-1 and TRBJ2-3; perhaps TRBD2 as D (5 bases). V shed 2 bases and J shed 2 bases, with 9 bases lying between them. The CDR3 consists of 14 residues. Germline CDR1 is SGHRS and CDR2 is YFSETQ. The CDR3 loop reads CASSFSTITDTQYF. Written as DNA, the CDR3 is TGCGCCAGCAGCTTCTCGACTATCACAGATACGCAGTATTTT.

Here the CDR3 DNA reads TGTGCCAGCAGCTTAGACAAGGGGTTGGTGGCTTTCTTT. Translated, it gives CASSLDKGLVAFF. This rearrangement joins TRBV7-9 to TRBJ1-1; possible D gene TRBD1, 5 bases. The length of the CDR3 is 13 residues. The germline CDR1 and CDR2 sequences are SEHNR and FQNEAQ (reference sequence). V shed 1 base and J shed 11 bases, with 14 bases lying between them.

The chain combines TRBV29-1 with TRBJ2-3; TRBD2 might be the D (5 bases). Germline-derived CDR1 and CDR2 are SQVTM and ANQGSEA. Trimming shortened V by 8 bases and J by 3 bases, and 15 bases separated the two germline ends. The CDR3 is made up of 13 amino acids. The CDR3 sequence: CSSAREHTDTQYF. CDR3 sequence (DNA): TGCAGCTCGGCAAGGGAGCATACAGATACGCAGTATTTT.

In its sample, this clone was seen a few times. The rearrangement links TRBV2 to TRBJ2-2; tentative D call: TRBD1 (5 bases). V was pared by 8 bases and J by 4 bases, with 5 bases between. Germline V gene lookup returns CDR1 SNHLY and CDR2 FYNNEI. This CDR3 comprises 11 residues. CDR3 in amino acids: CASQGTGELFF. As DNA, the CDR3 is TGTGCCAGCCAGGGCACCGGGGAGCTGTTTTTT. Based on the CDR3 plus reference TRBV2 and TRBJ2-2, the full variable domain is EPEVTQTPSHQVTQMGQEVILRCVPISNHLYFYWYRQILGQKVEFLVSFYNNEISEKSEIFDDQFSVERPDGSNFTLKIRSTKLEDSAMYFCASQGTGELFFGEGSRLTVL.

The chain joins TRBV11-3 to TRBJ2-1; 8 positions match TRBD2. The V and J ends lost 5 bases and 5 bases, in that order; junction bases with no gene match: 8. This CDR3 comprises 15 residues. Germline loops: CDR1 SGHNT, CDR2 YENEEA. In DNA, the CDR3 is TGTGCCAGCAGCCCAACGGACGGGGGGGACAATGAGCAGTTCTTC. It is translated as CASSPTDGGDNEQFF.

The CDR3 region has the DNA TGTGCCAGCAGCTTAGTCGGGAGTTTTTACGAGCAGTACTTC. Encoded protein: CASSLVGSFYEQYF. The rearrangement joins TRBV11-2 to TRBJ2-7; perhaps TRBD2 as D (6 bases). Trimming stripped 1 base from V and 4 bases from J, with 11 bases between. Germline V gene lookup returns CDR1 SGHAT and CDR2 FQNNGV. The CDR3 runs 14 residues.

The chain combines TRBV9 with TRBJ2-3; no clear D gene. Per germline, CDR1 SGDLS and CDR2 YYNGEE. The CDR3 has 12 amino acids. V was shortened by 4 bases and J by 6 bases, with 9 bases between the two germline ends. CDR3 DNA: TGTGCCAGCAGCCCGCACCTGGATACGCAGTATTTT. Translation: CASSPHLDTQYF.

V is TRBV3-1 (or the pseudogene TRBV3-2) and J is TRBJ2-7, with 11 bases matching TRBD1. The CDR3 spans 16 residues. Germline CDR1 LGHDT, CDR2 YNNKEL (reference sequence). Trimming removed 2 bases from V and 1 base from J; junction bases left unmatched: 4. This chain's CDR3 is CASSQWGTGGSYEQYF. CDR3 nucleotides: TGTGCCAGCAGCCAATGGGGGACAGGGGGTTCCTACGAGCAGTACTTC.

The chain is built from TRBV7-6 and TRBJ1-4, with D possibly being TRBD1 (6 bases). The length of the CDR3 is 15 residues. Germline-derived CDR1 and CDR2 are SGHVS and FNYEAQ. V gave up 5 bases and J gave up 1 base, with 11 bases separating them. This CDR3 is CASSPRGGTNEKLFF. Written as DNA, the CDR3 is TGTGCCAGCAGCCCCCGAGGGGGAACTAATGAAAAACTGTTTTTT.

The V gene is TRBV21-1, the J gene TRBJ2-7; the table calls TRBD2, which could not be checked here. TRBV21-1 is noted as a pseudogene. The CDR3 runs 19 residues. CDR3 DNA: TGTGCCAGCAGCAGCTCACTTGGGACTAGCCGGAGAAGCTCCTACGAGCAGTACTTC. Its translation: CASSSSLGTSRRSSYEQYF.

The V gene is TRBV2, the J gene TRBJ1-5; TRBD1 aligns across 7 bases. The V and J ends lost 6 bases and 5 bases, in that order; junction bases with no gene match: 4. This CDR3 contains 13 residues. Germline values: CDR1 SNHLY, CDR2 FYNNEI. The chain's CDR3 is CASSRQGDQPQHF. As DNA, the CDR3 is TGTGCCAGCAGCCGACAGGGCGATCAGCCCCAGCATTTT.

This chain uses TRBV19 with TRBJ1-4; D may be TRBD1 (6 bases). There are 13 residues in the CDR3. The germline V and J ends were trimmed by 9 bases and 7 bases, with 15 bases remaining between them. Germline CDR1 LNHDA, CDR2 SQIVND (reference sequence). CDR3 amino acids: CASRQVMVEKLFF. Written as DNA, the CDR3 is TGTGCCAGCCGACAGGTGATGGTTGAAAAACTGTTTTTT. The full variable domain, with the rest looked up from reference TRBV19 and TRBJ1-4, is DGGITQSPKYLFRKEGQNVTLSCEQNLNHDAMYWYRQDPGQGLRLIYYSQIVNDFQKGDIAEGYSVSREKKESFPLTVTSAQKNPTAFYLCASRQVMVEKLFFGSGTQLSVL.

The rearrangement links TRBV5-4 to TRBJ2-7; TRBD2 matches at 8 bases. The V and J ends lost 4 bases and 5 bases, in that order; junction bases with no gene match: 11. Germline V lookup: CDR1 SGHNT, CDR2 YYREEE (reference sequence). The CDR3 contains 15 residues. CDR3: CASSVAGTRHDEQYF. CDR3 DNA sequence: TGTGCCAGCAGCGTAGCCGGGACTAGGCACGACGAGCAGTACTTC.